This T cell receptor beta chain was documented in a study of cytomegalovirus exposure and HLA in healthy donors. The study ran its PCR with 60 Vbeta and 13 Jbeta primers. Assay used: immunoSEQ multiplex PCR; TCRdb lists only in-frame clones, some missing. The top ten clones hold more than 1.3% of a sample with around 200,000 clones, roughly four fifths of them seen once. On this clone itself: One end of the junction does not line up with germline, which may come from a read error.

The CDR3 totals 17 residues. From germline, CDR1 is LGHNA and CDR2 YNFKEQ. The chain employs TRBV4-2 and TRBJ2-3, with a weak D call TRBD2 (6 bases). Sequenced material: PBMCs. This TCR derives from a girl aged 5 to 17 in good health and CMV-seronegative. CDR3 residues: CASSQDTASALADTRYF. CDR3 nucleotides: TGTGCCAGCAGCCAAGATACAGCTAGCGCTCTGGCAGATACGCGGTATTTT.